What follows are 8 T cell receptor beta chains derived from one specimen sequenced in a study of cytomegalovirus exposure and HLA in healthy donors. Clones were sequenced by immunoSEQ multiplex PCR, and TCRdb holds only the in-frame ones, with some missing. The table includes 150,000 or so clones, more than 75% detected once. Input material: PBMCs. The receptor set was obtained from a woman in her thirties in good health and CMV-seronegative.

This rearrangement joins TRBV19 to TRBJ1-5; D ambiguous. This CDR3 has 14 amino acids. Trimming stripped 4 bases from V and 7 bases from J, with 14 bases between. Germline CDR1 LNHDA, CDR2 SQIVND (reference sequence). The DNA of the CDR3 is TGTGCCAGTAGTAGGGCCTCTGTATCGCAGCCCCAGCATTTT. Its protein product is CASSRASVSQPQHF.

The V and J genes are TRBV7-2 and TRBJ2-1; TRBD2 matches 7 bases. CDR1 and CDR2 from the germline V gene are SGHTA and FQGNSA. The CDR3 covers 17 residues. Trimming at V came to 5 bases and at J to 7 bases, leaving 17 bases not matched to a gene. This chain's CDR3 is CASSQDPGTTMVNEQFF. The CDR3 coding sequence is TGTGCCAGCAGCCAAGACCCCGGGACTACTATGGTGAATGAGCAGTTCTTC.

The chain uses TRBV5-1 and TRBJ2-3; D is possibly TRBD1 (5 bases). Trimming shortened V by 4 bases and J by 2 bases, and 8 bases separated the two germline ends. CDR3 length equals 13 residues. Germline V gives CDR1 SGHRS, CDR2 YFSETQ. The CDR3, as DNA: TGCGCCAGCAGCCGACAGCTCACAGATACGCAGTATTTT. Its translation: CASSRQLTDTQYF.

V usage is TRBV19 and J usage is TRBJ1-2; D is undetermined. V lost 3 bases to trimming and J lost 1 base, with 9 bases between them. CDR1 and CDR2 (germline): LNHDA, SQIVND (reference sequence). This CDR3 spans 14 amino acids. This chain's CDR3 is CASSIGGFNYGYTF. The CDR3 coding sequence is TGTGCCAGTAGTATCGGCGGGTTTAACTATGGCTACACCTTC.

J is TRBJ2-3 and V is TRBV4-2; D perhaps matches TRBD2 (5 bases). The CDR3 runs 15 residues. CDR1 is LGHNA, CDR2 YNFKEQ, per germline. Trimming removed 6 bases at V and 1 base at J, with 14 bases between. The chain's CDR3 is CASRVGSWGTDTQYF. In DNA, the CDR3 is TGTGCCAGCAGAGTAGGGAGCTGGGGCACAGATACGCAGTATTTT.

The chain uses TRBV5-4 and TRBJ1-2; a weak D match, TRBD1 (5 bases). V was trimmed by 0 bases and J by 7 bases, leaving 13 bases between them. This CDR3 is 14 amino acids long. Germline CDR1 SGHNT, CDR2 YYREEE (reference sequence). CDR3 amino acids: CASSLAGGQGGYTF. CDR3 coding DNA: TGTGCCAGCAGCTTGGCGGGGGGTCAGGGTGGCTACACCTTC.

The gene calls are TRBV11-2 and TRBJ2-1; D is possibly TRBD1 (6 bases). The CDR3 has 16 amino acids. Looked up from germline, CDR1 is SGHAT and CDR2 is FQNNGV. The V end was cut by 1 base, the J end by 0 bases, with 10 bases between. The CDR3 sequence is CASSLVRGSSYNEQFF. CDR3 nucleotide sequence: TGTGCCAGCAGCTTAGTTAGGGGGAGCTCCTACAATGAGCAGTTCTTC.

The chain has TRBV13 and TRBJ1-4; D remains unclear. Deletions cut 0 bases from V and 3 bases from J, with 5 bases between. The CDR3 loop spans 14 amino acids. Germline CDR1 and CDR2: PRHDT and FYEKMQ (reference sequence). CDR3 in DNA: TGTGCCAGCAGCTTAGGGGCCGCTAATGAAAAACTGTTTTTT. The encoded protein is CASSLGAANEKLFF.